This T cell receptor (beta chain) was observed in a study of blood T cell repertoires in COVID-19. About the study: From T cells, B-cell-depleted T cells, or PBMCs came the material, which was cDNA or gDNA.

This CDR3 is 15 amino acids long. Trimming took 5 bases from V and 3 from J; bases not matched to a gene: 10. The germline V gene encodes CDR1 MDHEN and CDR2 SYDVKM. In terms of age and location, participants ranged from roughly 18 to 90 years and lived in fewer than 30 US areas. Participant reports of clinical history set cohort assignment. Under the authors' procedure: Reference gene primer amplification gave estimated nucleated cell counts. The table came from immunoSEQ multiplex PCR; TCRdb's copy has only in-frame clones and leaves some out. That table gives V, J and clone size, and the DNA gave D and trimming. The top ten clones hold around 4.5% of a sample with about 300,000 clones, 90% of them seen once.

The clonotype comes from a woman aged 18-30 years with acute COVID-19. The rearrangement joins TRBV28 to TRBJ2-7; 7 bases are shared with TRBD2. The sequencing input was PBMCs or T cells enriched from blood (not recorded which). The CDR3 region has the DNA TGTGCCAGCAGTCCCCCCGGGGAGGGCCTCTACGAGCAGTACTTC. This encodes CASSPPGEGLYEQYF.